The 32 T cell receptor beta chains listed next were all sequenced from one sample in a study of response to subunit inactivated influenza vaccine. TCRdb reprocessed the RT-PCR reads via MiXCR and lists one record per CDR3 protein. The sample contains about 650,000 distinct CDR3 sequences, approximately 14% of which appear only once. Here the sequenced sample was PBMCs from blood, taken about 12 days after vaccination. These TCRs come from a man aged 50-59 years who received an inactivated influenza vaccine.

This clonotype was seen ten or more times. The J gene is TRBJ2-7, the V gene TRBV28; D gene ambiguous. V lost 8 bases, J lost 2 bases, and 10 bases lay in between. CDR1 is MDHEN, CDR2 SYDVKM, per germline. The CDR3 runs 12 residues. CDR3 amino acids: CASANPTYEQYF. CDR3 DNA sequence: TGTGCCAGCGCTAACCCCACCTACGAGCAGTACTTC.

The sample holds a few counts of this clonotype. CDR3 in amino acids: CASSQSKKNRDSYGYTF. The CDR3 nucleotides are TGTGCCAGCAGCCAATCAAAGAAGAACAGGGACTCCTATGGCTACACCTTC. The chain carries TRBV3-1 and TRBJ1-2; possible D gene TRBD1, 6 bases. The V gene lost 2 bases and the J gene lost 4 bases, with 20 bases spanning the gap. Germline CDR1 LGHDT, CDR2 YNNKEL (reference sequence). This CDR3 has 17 amino acids.

On this clonotype: The junction departs from the called germline gene at one end, perhaps through a read error. This rearrangement joins TRBV7-2 to TRBJ1-3, with D uncertain. The germline V gene encodes CDR1 SGHTA and CDR2 FQGNSA. The CDR3 covers 17 residues. CDR3 sequence (DNA): TGTGCCAGCAGCCCGTGGACGGGCAGGAGCTCTGGAAACACCATGTATTTT. It translates to CASSPWTGRSSGNTMYF. The variable domain in full, with the rest retrieved from reference TRBV7-2 and TRBJ1-3, is GAGVSQSPSNKVTEKGKDVELRCDPISGHTALYWYRQSLGQGLEFLIYFQGNSAPDKSGLPSDRFSAERTGGSVSTLTIQRTQQEDSAVYLCASSPWTGRSSGNTMYFGEGSWLTVV.

This clonotype was observed a handful of times. This chain joins TRBV12-3 or TRBV12-4 and TRBJ2-7; a weak D match, TRBD2 (5 bases). V lost 1 base and J lost 7, with 8 bases in between. There are 12 residues in the CDR3. The CDR3 sequence: CASSLERGEQYF. CDR3 bases: TGTGCCAGCAGTTTAGAACGGGGAGAGCAGTACTTC.

The chain uses TRBV7-2 and TRBJ1-2; D remains ambiguous. The V gene lost 5 bases and the J gene lost 1 base, with 8 bases spanning the gap. This CDR3 comprises 13 residues. From germline, CDR1 is SGHTA and CDR2 FQGNSA. CDR3 nucleotide sequence: TGTGCCAGCAGCCAGAGGAATAACTATGGCTACACCTTC. Protein product: CASSQRNNYGYTF.

The table lists this clonotype with a few counts. The genes are TRBV19 and TRBJ2-1; 8 bases fit TRBD1. The junction had 14 bases not matched to a gene; V was cut back by 7 bases and J by 9 bases. CDR1 and CDR2 from the germline V gene are LNHDA and SQIVND (reference sequence). This CDR3 contains 15 residues. Written as DNA, the CDR3 is TGTGCCAGTATCCCGGCGGGGACAGGAATTAGTGAGCAGTTCTTC. Translated, it gives CASIPAGTGISEQFF.

The chain links TRBV5-1 to TRBJ2-3; D is perhaps TRBD1 or TRBD2 (5 bases each). Germline CDR1 and CDR2: SGHRS and YFSETQ. V was shortened by 4 bases and J by 3 bases, with 12 bases between the two germline ends. CDR3 length: 14 amino acids. The CDR3 sequence: CASSGGAVTDTQYF. The DNA for the CDR3 is TGCGCCAGCAGCGGGGGAGCGGTGACAGATACGCAGTATTTT. The full variable domain, rest sourced from reference TRBV5-1 and TRBJ2-3, is KAGVTQTPRYLIKTRGQQVTLSCSPISGHRSVSWYQQTPGQGLQFLFEYFSETQRNKGNFPGRFSGRQFSNSRSEMNVSTLELGDSALYLCASSGGAVTDTQYFGPGTRLTVL.

This clonotype was recorded a few times. CDR3 sequence (DNA): TGCAGCGTTCCCGGACCGTCAGCAACTAATGAAAAACTGTTTTTT. Translated, it gives CSVPGPSATNEKLFF. The rearrangement uses TRBV29-1 and TRBJ1-4, with D hard to call. The CDR3 extends over 15 amino acids. CDR1 and CDR2 (germline): SQVTM, ANQGSEA. Trimming removed 5 bases from V and 0 bases from J, with 13 bases in between.

The V and J genes are TRBV10-3 and TRBJ2-7; TRBD1 is a possible D gene (5 bases). CDR3 length equals 14 residues. CDR1 is ENHRY, CDR2 SYGVKD, per germline. V gave up 5 bases and J gave up 3 bases, with 14 bases separating them. CDR3 nucleotide sequence: TGTGCCATCAGTAAGGCCGAGACAGACTACGAGCAGTACTTC. Translating it yields CAISKAETDYEQYF.

This clonotype was recorded at least ten times. V gene TRBV11-1 combines with J gene TRBJ2-6; 7 nucleotides agree with TRBD1. Germline CDR1 reads SGHAT; CDR2 reads FQDESV (reference sequence). This CDR3 comprises 19 residues. After removal of 1 base from V and 4 bases from J, the junction contained 13 bases not matched to a gene. The CDR3 DNA follows: TGTGCCAGCAGCTTAGGGTACCGGGACAGCCCGCGCGGGGCCAACGTCCTGACTTTC. This sequence encodes CASSLGYRDSPRGANVLTF.

The chain uses TRBV5-1 and TRBJ2-7; D is unclear. The CDR3 has 13 amino acids. The V gene's germline CDR1 is SGHRS and CDR2 YFSETQ. Trimming removed 2 bases from V and 3 bases from J, with 9 bases in between. The CDR3 loop is CASSFPDYYEQYF. The DNA for the CDR3 is TGCGCCAGCAGCTTTCCGGATTACTACGAGCAGTACTTC.

This clonotype was detected many times. The rearrangement uses TRBV29-1 and TRBJ2-7; 7 bases map to TRBD1. V trimming: 6 bases; J trimming: 6 bases; junction bases outside the gene matches: 5. The CDR3 totals 11 residues. In germline, CDR1 is SQVTM, CDR2 ANQGSEA. The CDR3 nucleotides are TGCAGCGTAGACACAGGGGTCGAGCAGTACTTC. The encoded protein is CSVDTGVEQYF.

The rearrangement links TRBV29-1 to TRBJ2-5; 7 nucleotides line up with TRBD2. The CDR3 covers 13 residues. CDR1 is SQVTM, CDR2 ANQGSEA, per germline. V lost 6 bases, J lost 2 bases, and 6 bases stayed unmatched. The chain's CDR3 is CSVGPSGQETQYF. The CDR3 DNA sequence: TGCAGCGTGGGACCTAGCGGTCAAGAGACCCAGTACTTC.

V gene TRBV10-3 combines with J gene TRBJ1-1; D not resolved. The CDR3 extends over 15 amino acids. Germline V gene sequence: CDR1 ENHRY, CDR2 SYGVKD. Trimming shortened V by 0 bases and J by 0 bases, and 8 bases separated the two germline ends. DNA of the CDR3: TGTGCCATCAGTGAGTCCGTTGGGGTGAACACTGAAGCTTTCTTT. This translates into CAISESVGVNTEAFF.

This clonotype came up once. This chain joins TRBV5-5 and TRBJ2-7; D is ambiguous. CDR1 SGHKS and CDR2 YYEKEE come from the germline V gene (reference sequence). The CDR3 contains 15 residues. Trimming took off 1 base at V and 3 bases at J, with 14 bases between the two ends. The DNA of the CDR3 is TGTGCCAGCAGCTTGAAGGTGTTGCCTAGCTACGAGCAGTACTTC. This translates into CASSLKVLPSYEQYF.

This clonotype turned up a few times. This chain joins TRBV7-9 and TRBJ2-7; no reliable D call. The CDR3 contains 12 residues. The germline V gene encodes CDR1 SEHNR and CDR2 FQNEAQ (reference sequence). V lost 5 bases to trimming and J lost 2 bases, with 7 bases between them. CDR3 loop: CASSSITYEQYF. The CDR3 nucleotides read TGTGCCAGCAGCAGCATAACCTACGAGCAGTACTTC.

This clonotype occurred a few times. V is TRBV30 and J is TRBJ1-4; no clear D gene. The CDR3 length is 14 residues. The V end was cut by 3 bases, the J end by 0 bases, with 8 bases between. Germline V gives CDR1 GTSNPN, CDR2 SVGIG (reference sequence). The CDR3 sequence: CAWSVGATNEKLFF. As DNA, the CDR3 is TGTGCCTGGAGCGTCGGGGCAACTAATGAAAAACTGTTTTTT.

V and J are TRBV5-5 and TRBJ2-2; no definite D call. CDR1 SGHKS and CDR2 YYEKEE come from the germline V gene (reference sequence). Trimming removed 3 bases from V and 4 bases from J, with 7 bases in between. The CDR3 is 13 amino acids. For the CDR3, the DNA is TGTGCCAGCAGCTCCTGGGGCACCGGGGAGCTGTTTTTT. Residues: CASSSWGTGELFF.

The rearrangement joins TRBV11-1 to TRBJ2-1; TRBD2 matches 12 bases. Germline CDR1 is SGHAT and CDR2 is FQDESV (reference sequence). This CDR3 is built from 20 residues. J lost 3 bases, V lost 5 bases, and 17 bases had no gene match. CDR3 loop: CASSRGGVSRTSGNYNEQFF. CDR3 sequence (DNA): TGTGCCAGCAGCCGCGGGGGCGTCTCCCGGACTAGCGGGAACTACAATGAGCAGTTCTTC.

The rearrangement uses TRBV20-1 and TRBJ2-1; TRBD2 matches 9 bases. J gave up 7 bases and V 3 bases, and 13 bases lay outside the gene matches. This CDR3 contains 16 residues. Germline CDR1 reads DFQATT; CDR2 reads SNEGSKA (reference sequence). The CDR3 loop reads CSASNSGGPRGNEQFF. The CDR3 nucleotides are TGCAGTGCTAGTAATAGCGGGGGCCCTCGCGGGAATGAGCAGTTCTTC.

In its sample, this clonotype was seen a few times. V and J are TRBV10-3 and TRBJ1-4; D is perhaps TRBD1 (5 bases). This CDR3 is built from 14 residues. V was trimmed by 10 bases and J by 3 bases, leaving 15 bases between them. The V gene's germline CDR1 is ENHRY and CDR2 SYGVKD. DNA of the CDR3: TGTGCCACCTCTGGAGGGGCCGCTAATGAAAAACTGTTTTTT. Translated, it gives CATSGGAANEKLFF.

In this sample, this clonotype turned up a few times. The V call is TRBV4-2, the J call TRBJ2-1; D is possibly TRBD2 (5 bases). CDR1 is LGHNA and CDR2 is YNFKEQ in the germline V gene. Trimming shortened V by 3 bases and J by 10 bases, and 13 bases separated the two germline ends. This CDR3 has 13 amino acids. The CDR3 sequence: CASSQEANREQFF. In DNA form, the CDR3 reads TGTGCCAGCAGCCAGGAGGCCAACCGGGAGCAGTTCTTC.

This clonotype was detected only a few times. CDR3 in amino acids: CASRRLAEGAYEQYF. The CDR3 region has the DNA TGTGCCAGCAGAAGACTAGCGGAAGGAGCCTACGAGCAGTACTTC. The chain joins TRBV2 to TRBJ2-7, with 9 bases aligning to TRBD2. The CDR3 sequence is 15 residues long. V lost 6 bases, J lost 2 bases, and 8 bases stayed unmatched. Germline V gives CDR1 SNHLY, CDR2 FYNNEI.

V gene TRBV7-8 combines with J gene TRBJ2-3, with 9 bases fitting TRBD1. The J segment lost 5 bases and the V segment lost 3 bases, leaving 12 bases of the junction unmatched. Germline V gene lookup returns CDR1 SGHVS and CDR2 FQNEAQ. This CDR3 contains 17 residues. DNA of the CDR3: TGTGCCAGCAGCTTTGCCGGGACAGGGAAAGGCATAGATACGCAGTATTTT. It is translated as CASSFAGTGKGIDTQYF. Combining the CDR3 with reference TRBV7-8 and TRBJ2-3 gives the whole variable domain GAGVSQSPRYKVAKRGQDVALRCDPISGHVSLFWYQQALGQGPEFLTYFQNEAQLDKSGLPSDRFFAERPEGSVSTLKIQRTQQEDSAVYLCASSFAGTGKGIDTQYFGPGTRLTVL.

This clonotype appeared many times. The chain recombines TRBV29-1 with TRBJ2-3, with TRBD2 matching over 13 bases. Germline trimming cut 5 bases from V and 2 bases from J; bases unmatched to any gene: 4. CDR3 length: 15 amino acids. Germline-derived CDR1 and CDR2 are SQVTM and ANQGSEA. CDR3 loop: CSVSGLAGVTDTQYF. CDR3 coding DNA: TGCAGCGTTTCCGGACTAGCGGGAGTCACAGATACGCAGTATTTT.

The genes are TRBV12-3 or TRBV12-4 and TRBJ2-3, with no clear D. This CDR3 is built from 13 residues. The germline V and J ends were trimmed by 6 bases and 1 base, with 8 bases remaining between them. Here the CDR3 reads CASRNLGTDTQYF. The CDR3 DNA sequence: TGTGCCAGCAGAAACCTGGGCACAGATACGCAGTATTTT.

This clonotype was counted between two and nine times. The J gene is TRBJ2-1, the V gene TRBV5-5; a weak D match, TRBD2 (5 bases). This CDR3 region has 15 residues. Germline-derived CDR1 and CDR2 are SGHKS and YYEKEE (reference sequence). The germline V and J ends were trimmed by 1 base and 6 bases, with 14 bases remaining between them. The CDR3 sequence: CASSLRGLAGNEQFF. For the CDR3, the DNA is TGTGCCAGCAGCTTGCGAGGGCTGGCTGGCAATGAGCAGTTCTTC.

The chain carries TRBV12-3 or TRBV12-4 and TRBJ2-5, with 13 bases identical to TRBD2. There are 15 residues in the CDR3. V was clipped by 5 bases and J by 5 bases; unmatched bases: 5. The CDR3 DNA reads TGTGCCAGCAGTCCCGGGACTAGCGGGGTTGAGACCCAGTACTTC. Its translation is CASSPGTSGVETQYF.

The genes are TRBV4-2 and TRBJ2-2, with 9 nucleotides matching TRBD2. The V and J ends lost 0 bases and 5 bases, in that order; junction bases with no gene match: 7. This CDR3 spans 17 amino acids. CDR1 LGHNA and CDR2 YNFKEQ come from the germline V gene. CDR3 sequence: CASSQEGASGGTGELFF. CDR3 nucleotides: TGTGCCAGCAGCCAAGAAGGGGCCAGCGGGGGGACCGGGGAGCTGTTTTTT.

J is TRBJ2-5 and V is TRBV5-6, with D maybe TRBD2 (6 bases). This CDR3 comprises 15 residues. V gave up 0 bases and J gave up 5 bases, with 14 bases separating them. Germline CDR1 SGHDT, CDR2 YYEEEE. CDR3 amino acids: CASSLVTGVMETQYF. For the CDR3, the DNA is TGTGCCAGCAGCTTGGTTACGGGAGTTATGGAGACCCAGTACTTC.

V gene TRBV28 combines with J gene TRBJ2-1, with 9 bases identical to TRBD1. V gave up 11 bases and J gave up 4 bases; unmatched junction bases: 9. This CDR3 spans 14 amino acids. Germline CDR1 MDHEN, CDR2 SYDVKM. The CDR3 sequence: CAGGTGPGYNEQFF. In nucleotides, the CDR3 is TGTGCCGGGGGGACAGGGCCGGGGTACAATGAGCAGTTCTTC.

This clonotype showed up just a few times. The rearrangement links TRBV6-1 to TRBJ2-1; 10 bases are shared with TRBD1. The CDR3 runs 15 residues. The trim removed 8 bases at V and 8 bases at J, leaving 12 bases unmatched. Per the germline V gene, CDR1 is MNHNS and CDR2 is SASEGT. The DNA for the CDR3 is TGTGCCAGCTGCCTCGGGACAGGGGTTTACGATGAGCAGTTCTTC. Amino acid sequence: CASCLGTGVYDEQFF.